This TCR beta chain was sequenced for a study of T cell responses to AZD1222 COVID-19 vaccine. TCRdb's table, derived via immunoSEQ multiplex PCR, lists solely in-frame clones and lacks some. The data show more than 110,000 clones, just over 90% seen once. The germline V gene has CDR1 MNHNY and CDR2 SVGAGI (reference sequence). CDR3 length equals 14 residues. Trimming left V 2 bases short and J 5 bases short, with 13 bases between. The chain recombines TRBV6-6 with TRBJ2-7; unclear D gene. The TCR sequence derives from an adult in good health. The sequences come from peripheral blood, collected on day 0 of AZD1222 vaccination. CDR3: CASSYTLRGHEQYF. The CDR3 nucleotides read TGTGCCAGCAGTTACACCCTCAGAGGCCACGAGCAGTACTTC.